Below are 8 T cell receptor beta chains sequenced from a single sample in a study of blood T cell repertoires in COVID-19. Assay used: immunoSEQ multiplex PCR; TCRdb lists only in-frame clones, some missing. The sample yields around 160,000 clones, approximately 80% seen once. Sequencing used peripheral blood. These receptors were taken from a human donor with acute or convalescent COVID-19. The donor label of this sample is uncertain.

This clone was recorded only once. CDR3 in amino acids: CAWSAGGGNQPQHF. CDR3 nucleotides: TGTGCCTGGAGTGCGGGGGGAGGCAATCAGCCCCAGCATTTT. The chain recombines TRBV30 with TRBJ1-5, with D possibly TRBD1 on 5 matching bases. CDR1 and CDR2 from the germline V gene are GTSNPN and SVGIG (reference sequence). V lost 1 base to trimming and J lost 2 bases, with 9 bases between them. The CDR3 loop spans 14 amino acids.

This chain joins TRBV7-2 and TRBJ2-3, with TRBD2 matching 9 bases. Germline CDR1 reads SGHTA; CDR2 reads FQGNSA. The CDR3 covers 16 residues. J was trimmed by 8 bases and V by 5 bases; bases with no gene match: 14. The CDR3 loop is CASSQSWGGGGSTQYF. CDR3 coding DNA: TGTGCCAGCAGCCAAAGCTGGGGCGGGGGGGGAAGTACGCAGTATTTT.

The chain links TRBV19 to TRBJ1-5; tentatively, D is TRBD1 (5 bases). The V gene lost 5 bases and the J gene lost 2 bases, with 16 bases spanning the gap. Germline lookup yields CDR1 LNHDA and CDR2 SQIVND (reference sequence). The CDR3 loop spans 16 amino acids. CDR3 amino acids: CASSGTGGIGNQPQHF. The DNA of the CDR3 is TGTGCCAGTAGTGGGACCGGGGGGATTGGCAATCAGCCCCAGCATTTT.

The chain recombines TRBV7-9 with TRBJ2-3; 7 bases are a match to TRBD1. This CDR3 is 17 amino acids long. The V segment lost 4 bases and the J segment 10 bases; nucleotides outside the gene matches: 20. Germline V gene lookup returns CDR1 SEHNR and CDR2 FQNEAQ (reference sequence). CDR3 region: CASSSPPTGLVGAAQYF. DNA for the CDR3: TGTGCCAGCAGCTCCCCCCCGACAGGGTTGGTGGGTGCTGCGCAGTATTTT.

The chain combines TRBV12-3 or TRBV12-4 with TRBJ2-5; a weak D match, TRBD2 (5 bases). This CDR3 is built from 12 residues. V was trimmed by 6 bases and J by 11 bases, leaving 16 bases between them. CDR3 nucleotides: TGTGCCAGCAGCCGGGATACCCGGACTCAGTACTTC. Amino acids: CASSRDTRTQYF.

Only one count was recorded for this clone. The chain links TRBV7-9 to TRBJ1-1; TRBD1 aligns across 10 bases. CDR3 size: 14 residues. The V and J ends lost 3 bases and 8 bases, in that order; junction bases with no gene match: 6. The germline V gene encodes CDR1 SEHNR and CDR2 FQNEAQ (reference sequence). CDR3 in amino acids: CASSLGQGISEAFF. The CDR3 DNA follows: TGTGCCAGCAGCTTGGGACAGGGGATTTCGGAAGCTTTCTTT. Using reference TRBV7-9 and TRBJ1-1 for the parts outside the CDR3, the full variable domain is DTGVSQNPRHKITKRGQNVTFRCDPISEHNRLYWYRQTLGQGPEFLTYFQNEAQLEKSRLLSDRFSAERPKGSFSTLEIQRTEQGDSAMYLCASSLGQGISEAFFGQGTRLTVV.

This clone appeared once. The genes are TRBV11-1 and TRBJ1-4; maybe TRBD1 (6 bases). V lost 5 bases and J lost 3, with 16 bases in between. The CDR3 consists of 16 residues. CDR1 is SGHAT and CDR2 is FQDESV in the germline V gene (reference sequence). In nucleotides, the CDR3 is TGTGCCAGCAGCATCGGGGACATGGACTCTAATGAAAAACTGTTTTTT. Protein: CASSIGDMDSNEKLFF.

The V call is TRBV5-8, the J call TRBJ2-5, with a possible D match to TRBD2 (6 bases). The V end lost 3 bases, the J end lost 3 bases, and 15 bases lay between the germline ends. CDR1 and CDR2 from the germline V gene are SGHTS and YDEGEE. The CDR3 sequence is 15 residues long. The CDR3 protein is CASSSLRERKETQYF. DNA of the CDR3: TGTGCCAGCAGCTCCCTCCGGGAGCGCAAAGAGACCCAGTACTTC.